Listed below are T cell receptor beta chains from one sample, sequenced in a study of blood T cell repertoires in COVID-19. The table came from immunoSEQ multiplex PCR; TCRdb's copy has only in-frame clones and leaves some out. Of approximately 440,000 clones in the sample, around 88% were seen once. Sequenced input: peripheral blood. The receptors were gathered from a woman aged 50 to 60 with COVID-19, enrolled during active disease. The conserved cysteine and the conserved F or W are not part of the CDR3 here.

>TRBV19|TRBJ2-2
ASSGRTSVSGELF
>TRBV24-1|TRBJ2-2
ATSHEGTGELF
>TRBV6-6|TRBJ2-7
ASSLRQGADEQY
>TRBV4-2|TRBJ2-3
ASSQEASGADTQY
>TRBV7-9|TRBJ1-4
ASSLARGTNEKLF
>TRBV9|TRBJ1-2
ASSVAGNWNYGYT
>TRBV4-1|TRBJ1-6
ASSYRGTGNSPLH
>TRBV6-5|TRBJ1-2
ASSYDSNYGYT
>TRBV6-5|TRBJ1-1
ASRVTVNTEAF
>TRBV6-5|TRBJ1-2
ASSTGGPYGYT
>TRBV5-1|TRBJ1-1
ASSLAGWSGAF
>TRBV5-1|TRBJ2-5
ASSSLEGGETQY
>TRBV7-9|TRBJ2-1
ASSLGLAASSYNEQF
>TRBV6-6|TRBJ2-4
ASSSQGKAKNIQY
>TRBV19|TRBJ2-7
ASSMRLASYEQY
>TRBV7-8|TRBJ2-2
ASSYWTTGELF
>TRBV2|TRBJ1-4
ASMTGAGEKLF
>TRBV5-6|TRBJ1-6
ASSLQETYNSPLH
>TRBV5-8|TRBJ1-2
ASSPGQRGYT
>TRBV6-6|TRBJ2-1
ASRKQPSSYNEQF
>TRBV6-2/TRBV6-3|TRBJ2-5
ASSPASRETQY
>TRBV12-5|TRBJ2-1
ASGLGTVNNEQF
>TRBV27|TRBJ2-2
ASSPTPGTVTTGELF
>TRBV6-2/TRBV6-3|TRBJ1-2
ASSYSAGDLYGYT
>TRBV6-6|TRBJ1-1
ASRQGAEAF
>TRBV28|TRBJ1-2
ASSRRDRGLYGYT
>TRBV2|TRBJ1-1
ASSRRGNTEAF
>TRBV24-1|TRBJ1-5
ATQENLSNQPQH
>TRBV6-4|TRBJ1-6
ASSVMSRSPLH
>TRBV9|TRBJ2-1
ASSAPPRGGFVLPF
>TRBV27|TRBJ1-1
ASSPGTPNTEAF
>TRBV5-1|TRBJ2-1
ASSGEGGGLRNEQF
>TRBV5-1|TRBJ1-1
ASSLGQGTVAEAF
>TRBV9|TRBJ2-7
ASSVGRGVTYEQY
>TRBV2|TRBJ1-2
ASSERSGGDYGYT
>TRBV6-1|TRBJ2-1
ASSGEGTGSYNEQF
>TRBV11-2|TRBJ2-7
ASSFGVNEQY
>TRBV5-1|TRBJ1-2
ASSGDRGDGYT
>TRBV6-5|TRBJ1-5
ASSGDRAQNQPQH
>TRBV27|TRBJ1-1
ASSFPGNTEAF
>TRBV5-1|TRBJ1-3
ASRQSQGSDTIY
>TRBV6-1|TRBJ1-4
ASSEALTGEKLF
>TRBV18|TRBJ2-7
ASSPTSGTYEQY
>TRBV9|TRBJ2-3
ASSVAGTRWVTDTQY
>TRBV9|TRBJ2-1
ASSGSRSSYEQF
>TRBV7-8|TRBJ2-2
ASSLEQGTYGELF
>TRBV11-2|TRBJ2-3
ASSEQGTDTQY
>TRBV5-4|TRBJ2-5
ASSFGTSGGAETQY
>TRBV5-4|TRBJ1-4
ASSLGGYTAGDEKLF
>TRBV5-4|TRBJ2-3
ATSRQGGGTQY
>TRBV29-1|TRBJ1-1
SVDYVNTEAF
>TRBV4-1|TRBJ1-4
ASSPGWGGTGEKLF
>TRBV27|TRBJ1-2
ASSFGQGNYGYT